These 19 T cell receptor beta chains were all obtained from the same sample, sequenced in a study of OX40 agonist ivuxolimab in advanced cancers. Generated by immunoSEQ multiplex PCR, the TCRdb table keeps only in-frame clones and is missing some. This table holds approximately 130,000 clones, around 93% found once. The material was CD4+ or CD8+ T cells sorted from blood, obtained in a trial of the OX40 agonist ivuxolimab. These receptors originate from an adult with an advanced solid tumor such as melanoma, head and neck, liver or kidney cancer.

This clone has ten or more counts. This rearrangement joins TRBV10-1 to TRBJ1-1; TRBD1 might be the D (5 bases). With 5 bases removed from V and 5 bases from J, the gap between germline ends came to 15 bases. The CDR3 runs to 14 residues. The germline V gene has CDR1 WNHNN and CDR2 SYGVQD (reference sequence). DNA for the CDR3: TGCGCCAGCAGTAAAATTCAGGGAGGGACTGAAGCTTTCTTT. It is translated as CASSKIQGGTEAFF.

The chain links TRBV27 to TRBJ1-1; D gene uncertain. The ends were cut back, 4 bases at V and 0 bases at J, with 9 bases in the middle. This CDR3 contains 14 residues. The V gene's germline CDR1 is MNHEY and CDR2 SMNVEV (reference sequence). The CDR3 here is CASSYGGLNTEAFF. CDR3 DNA: TGTGCCAGCAGTTACGGAGGGTTGAACACTGAAGCTTTCTTT.

This chain joins TRBV9 and TRBJ1-1, with D maybe TRBD1 (6 bases). Trimming removed 8 bases at V and 11 bases at J, with 16 bases between. Germline CDR1 SGDLS, CDR2 YYNGEE. The CDR3 runs 11 residues. CDR3 DNA sequence: TGTGCCAGTCGGGGCCCCCAGGGGGCTTTCTTT. It encodes CASRGPQGAFF.

The chain uses TRBV2 and TRBJ2-1; D perhaps matches TRBD2 (5 bases). The CDR3 loop spans 14 amino acids. In germline, CDR1 is SNHLY, CDR2 FYNNEI. The V end lost 2 bases, the J end lost 10 bases, and 15 bases lay between the germline ends. The DNA for the CDR3 is TGTGCCAGCAGTGAATTGGCAGCAAGGGAGGAGCAGTTCTTC. Amino acids: CASSELAAREEQFF.

In this sample, this clone turned up once. The genes are TRBV5-3 and TRBJ1-2; no reliable D call. TRBV5-3 is an open reading frame whose function is uncertain. This CDR3 contains 16 residues. V dropped 0 bases and J dropped 3 bases, with 15 bases sitting between them. CDR3 sequence (DNA): TGTGCCAGAAGCTTGGAAGGGCTGGGGTCGCACTATGGCTACACCTTC. It codes for CARSLEGLGSHYGYTF.

The rearrangement links TRBV7-2 to TRBJ1-6, with TRBD1 matching over 10 bases. The ends lost 5 bases at V and 8 bases at J; junction bases unmatched: 6. CDR1 SGHTA and CDR2 FQGNSA come from the germline V gene. The length of the CDR3 is 15 residues. The CDR3 is CASSLGQGVHSPLHF. In nucleotides, the CDR3 is TGTGCCAGCAGCCTCGGACAGGGGGTTCATTCACCCCTCCACTTT. Full variable domain (remainder filled in from reference TRBV7-2 and TRBJ1-6): GAGVSQSPSNKVTEKGKDVELRCDPISGHTALYWYRQSLGQGLEFLIYFQGNSAPDKSGLPSDRFSAERTGGSVSTLTIQRTQQEDSAVYLCASSLGQGVHSPLHFGNGTRLTVT.

This chain links TRBV7-9 with TRBJ2-3; no reliable D call. Germline CDR1 and CDR2: SEHNR and FQNEAQ (reference sequence). V lost 0 bases and J 0 bases, leaving 7 bases between the germline ends. The CDR3 extends over 15 amino acids. The CDR3 DNA reads as TGTGCCAGCAGCTTAGCTCTCGCTAGCACAGATACGCAGTATTTT. Its protein product is CASSLALASTDTQYF.

The chain links TRBV2 to TRBJ2-1, with a tentative D call TRBD2 (5 bases). This CDR3 has 14 residues. The germline V and J ends were trimmed by 10 bases and 0 bases, with 13 bases remaining between them. In germline, CDR1 is SNHLY, CDR2 FYNNEI. CDR3 loop: CATKQGSSYNEQFF. CDR3 DNA: TGTGCCACGAAGCAAGGGAGCTCCTACAATGAGCAGTTCTTC.

The rearrangement links TRBV18 to TRBJ1-1, with 7 bases matching TRBD1. V shed 3 bases and J 0 bases; nucleotides not matched to a gene: 4. CDR1 and CDR2 (germline): KGHSH, LQKENI. The CDR3 sequence is 15 residues long. The chain's CDR3 is CASSPQGDMNTEAFF. CDR3 bases: TGTGCCAGCTCACCTCAGGGGGATATGAACACTGAAGCTTTCTTT.

This chain uses TRBV19 with TRBJ1-2; 7 positions match TRBD1. V gave up 5 bases and J gave up 5 bases; unmatched junction bases: 8. From germline, CDR1 is LNHDA and CDR2 SQIVND (reference sequence). The CDR3 extends over 14 amino acids. The CDR3 region is CASSSGTAGYGYTF. The CDR3 DNA is TGTGCCAGTAGTTCTGGGACAGCCGGTTATGGCTACACCTTC.

The chain carries TRBV27 and TRBJ2-7; D perhaps matches TRBD1 (6 bases). Per germline, CDR1 MNHEY and CDR2 SMNVEV (reference sequence). The V gene lost 5 bases and the J gene lost 2 bases, with 13 bases spanning the gap. This CDR3 region has 14 residues. In DNA form, the CDR3 reads TGTGCCAGCAGTGTTCACAGGGCGGCCTACGAGCAGTACTTC. This codes for CASSVHRAAYEQYF.

The gene calls are TRBV6-6 and TRBJ1-2, with 7 bases fitting TRBD1. This CDR3 contains 15 residues. Germline V gene sequence: CDR1 MNHNY, CDR2 SVGAGI (reference sequence). Trimming took 2 bases from V and 2 from J; bases not matched to a gene: 5. The CDR3 region is CASSYPQDRNYGYTF. CDR3 sequence (DNA): TGTGCCAGCAGTTACCCACAGGACAGGAACTATGGCTACACCTTC.

The J gene is TRBJ1-4, the V gene TRBV5-1; D possibly corresponds to TRBD1 (6 bases). Germline CDR1 reads SGHRS; CDR2 reads YFSETQ. There are 15 residues in the CDR3. Trimming took off 2 bases at V and 7 bases at J, with 15 bases between the two ends. CDR3 nucleotides: TGCGCCAGCAGCTTCCAGGGGCGACGGGGTGAAAAACTGTTTTTT. This gives the protein CASSFQGRRGEKLFF.

The chain employs TRBV7-8 and TRBJ2-5; D assignment may be TRBD1 or TRBD2 (5 bases each). With 3 bases removed from V and 1 base from J, the gap between germline ends came to 9 bases. Germline V CDR1 and CDR2: SGHVS, FQNEAQ. CDR3 length: 14 amino acids. The CDR3 is CASSFTGTQETQYF. For the CDR3, the DNA is TGTGCCAGCAGCTTCACCGGGACCCAAGAGACCCAGTACTTC.

The genes are TRBV4-2 and TRBJ1-2, with D uncertain. Germline values: CDR1 LGHNA, CDR2 YNFKEQ. V was clipped by 0 bases and J by 8 bases, with 13 bases between them. The CDR3 totals 14 residues. CDR3 sequence reads: CASSQDSGWRGYTF. DNA of the CDR3: TGTGCCAGCAGCCAAGATAGCGGGTGGAGGGGCTACACCTTC.

This chain connects TRBV10-2 to TRBJ2-3; D is uncertain. Trimming took off 3 bases at V and 6 bases at J, with 10 bases between the two ends. The CDR3 spans 13 residues. From germline, CDR1 is WSHSY and CDR2 SAAADI. The CDR3 region is CASSELRRDTQYF. CDR3 in DNA: TGCGCCAGCAGTGAACTCCGCCGGGATACGCAGTATTTT.

This clone was seen just once. V usage is TRBV28 and J usage is TRBJ1-2; D is unresolved. The germline V and J ends were trimmed by 8 bases and 4 bases, with 14 bases remaining between them. CDR1 and CDR2 (germline): MDHEN, SYDVKM. This CDR3 is 13 amino acids long. The CDR3 region has the DNA TGTGCCAGCCCCCTTAACGGCGTCTATGGCTACACCTTC. It translates to CASPLNGVYGYTF.

This clone was detected a few times. The rearrangement uses TRBV4-1 and TRBJ1-1, with D perhaps matching TRBD1 (5 bases). The CDR3 length is 15 residues. The V end lost 0 bases, the J end lost 8 bases, and 16 bases lay between the germline ends. The germline V gene encodes CDR1 MGHRA and CDR2 YSYEKL. Here the CDR3 DNA reads TGCGCCAGCAGCCAAGATCGGCAGGGTGGATTAGAAGCTTTCTTT. Amino acids: CASSQDRQGGLEAFF.

The chain is built from TRBV27 and TRBJ2-7; D is possibly TRBD2 (6 bases). V shed 8 bases and J shed 2 bases, with 10 bases lying between them. This CDR3 has 12 residues. In germline, CDR1 is MNHEY, CDR2 SMNVEV (reference sequence). The CDR3 reads CASWDSAYEQYF. The CDR3 region has the DNA TGTGCCAGCTGGGACTCCGCCTACGAGCAGTACTTC.